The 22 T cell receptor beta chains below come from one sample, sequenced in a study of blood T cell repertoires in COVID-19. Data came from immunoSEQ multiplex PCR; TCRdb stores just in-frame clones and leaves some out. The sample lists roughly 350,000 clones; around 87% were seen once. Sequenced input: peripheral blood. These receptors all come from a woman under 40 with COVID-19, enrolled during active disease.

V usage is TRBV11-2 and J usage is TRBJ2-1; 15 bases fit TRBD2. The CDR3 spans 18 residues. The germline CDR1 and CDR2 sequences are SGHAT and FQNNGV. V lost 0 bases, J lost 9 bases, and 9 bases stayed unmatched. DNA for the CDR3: TGTGCCAGCAGCTTAGAACGAAGGACTAGCGGGAGGGCCGGTGAGCAGTTCTTC. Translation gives CASSLERRTSGRAGEQFF. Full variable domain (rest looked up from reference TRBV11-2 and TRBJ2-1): EAGVAQSPRYKIIEKRQSVAFWCNPISGHATLYWYQQILGQGPKLLIQFQNNGVVDDSQLPKDRFSAERLKGVDSTLKIQPAKLEDSAVYLCASSLERRTSGRAGEQFFGPGTRLTVL.

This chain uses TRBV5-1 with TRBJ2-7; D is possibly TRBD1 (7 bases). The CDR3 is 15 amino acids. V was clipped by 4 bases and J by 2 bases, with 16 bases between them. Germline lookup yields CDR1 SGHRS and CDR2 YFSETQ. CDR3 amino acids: CASSPWTGGAYEQYF. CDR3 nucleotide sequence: TGCGCCAGCAGCCCTTGGACAGGAGGGGCCTACGAGCAGTACTTC. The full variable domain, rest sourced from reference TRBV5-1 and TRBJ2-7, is KAGVTQTPRYLIKTRGQQVTLSCSPISGHRSVSWYQQTPGQGLQFLFEYFSETQRNKGNFPGRFSGRQFSNSRSEMNVSTLELGDSALYLCASSPWTGGAYEQYFGPGTRLTVT.

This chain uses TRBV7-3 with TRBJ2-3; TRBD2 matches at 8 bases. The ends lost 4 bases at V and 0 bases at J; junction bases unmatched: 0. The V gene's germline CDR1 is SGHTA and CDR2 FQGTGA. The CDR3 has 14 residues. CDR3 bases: TGTGCCAGCAGCTCTAGCGGGAGCACAGATACGCAGTATTTT. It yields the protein CASSSSGSTDTQYF. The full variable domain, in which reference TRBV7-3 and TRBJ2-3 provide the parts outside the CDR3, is GAGVSQTPSNKVTEKGKYVELRCDPISGHTALYWYRQSLGQGPEFLIYFQGTGAADDSGLPNDRFFAVRPEGSVSTLKIQRTERGDSAVYLCASSSSGSTDTQYFGPGTRLTVL.

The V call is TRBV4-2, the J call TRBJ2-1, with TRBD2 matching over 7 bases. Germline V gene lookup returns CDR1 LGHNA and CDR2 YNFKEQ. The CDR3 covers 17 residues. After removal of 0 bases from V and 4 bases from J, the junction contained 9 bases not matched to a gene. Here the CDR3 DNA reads TGTGCCAGCAGCCAAGATATGGGGGAGCGGGGTTACAATGAGCAGTTCTTC. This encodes CASSQDMGERGYNEQFF.

This CDR3 reads CASQLGLGAGEQYF. CDR3 sequence (DNA): TGCGCCAGCCAACTGGGACTCGGGGCCGGCGAGCAGTACTTC. The chain is built from TRBV5-1 and TRBJ2-7; D is possibly TRBD2 (6 bases). The germline gives CDR1 SGHRS, CDR2 YFSETQ. This CDR3 is 14 amino acids long. V lost 7 bases to trimming and J lost 6 bases, with 20 bases between them.

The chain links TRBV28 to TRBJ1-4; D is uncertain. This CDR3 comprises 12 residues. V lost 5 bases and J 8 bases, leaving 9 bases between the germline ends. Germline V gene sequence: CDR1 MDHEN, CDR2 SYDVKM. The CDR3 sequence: CASSAPGEKLFF. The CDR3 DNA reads TGTGCCAGCAGTGCCCCGGGGGAAAAACTGTTTTTT.

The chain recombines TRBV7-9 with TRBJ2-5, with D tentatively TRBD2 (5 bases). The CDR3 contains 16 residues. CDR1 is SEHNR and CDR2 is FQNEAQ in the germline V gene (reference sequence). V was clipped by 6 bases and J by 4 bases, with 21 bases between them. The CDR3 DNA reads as TGTGCCAGCAGTGCCCGTAGACTCGGTCGGGGAGAGACCCAGTACTTC. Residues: CASSARRLGRGETQYF.

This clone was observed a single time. CDR3 loop: CATNTGDWSEAFF. Written as DNA, the CDR3 is TGTGCCACTAATACAGGGGATTGGTCTGAAGCTTTCTTT. The chain couples TRBV19 to TRBJ1-1; 7 nucleotides match TRBD1. CDR1 and CDR2 (germline): LNHDA, SQIVND (reference sequence). This CDR3 is 13 amino acids long. J gave up 6 bases and V 10 bases, and 11 bases lay outside the gene matches.

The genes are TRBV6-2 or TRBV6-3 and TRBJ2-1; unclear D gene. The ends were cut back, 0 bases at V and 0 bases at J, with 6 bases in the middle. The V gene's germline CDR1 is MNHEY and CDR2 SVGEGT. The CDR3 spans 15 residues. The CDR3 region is CASSYSGLSYNEQFF. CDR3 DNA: TGTGCCAGCAGTTACTCTGGGCTCTCCTACAATGAGCAGTTCTTC.

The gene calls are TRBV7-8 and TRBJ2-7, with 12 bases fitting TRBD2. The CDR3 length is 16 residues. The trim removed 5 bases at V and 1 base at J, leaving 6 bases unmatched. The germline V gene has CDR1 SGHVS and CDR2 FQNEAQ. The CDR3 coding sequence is TGTGCCAGCAGCACACTAGCGGGAGGTATATCCTACGAGCAGTACTTC. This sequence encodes CASSTLAGGISYEQYF.

CDR3: CASSSSWAGVLNEQFF. The CDR3 bases are TGTGCCAGCAGTTCATCGTGGGCGGGAGTTTTGAATGAGCAGTTCTTC. This chain uses TRBV28 with TRBJ2-1, with 7 positions matching TRBD2. V shed 4 bases, J shed 7 bases, and the junction held 13 bases outside the gene matches. Germline CDR1 and CDR2: MDHEN and SYDVKM. This CDR3 has 16 residues.

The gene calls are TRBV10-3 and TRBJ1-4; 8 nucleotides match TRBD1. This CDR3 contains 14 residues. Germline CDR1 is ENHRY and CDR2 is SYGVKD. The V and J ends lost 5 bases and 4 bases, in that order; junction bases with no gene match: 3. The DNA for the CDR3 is TGTGCCATCAGTCCCAGGGGGCTTAATGAAAAACTGTTTTTT. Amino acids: CAISPRGLNEKLFF.

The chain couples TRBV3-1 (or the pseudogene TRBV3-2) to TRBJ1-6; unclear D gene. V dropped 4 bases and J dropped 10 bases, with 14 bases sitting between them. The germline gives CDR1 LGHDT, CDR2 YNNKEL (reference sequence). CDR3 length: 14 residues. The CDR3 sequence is CASSLREVGSPLHF. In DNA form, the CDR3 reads TGTGCCAGCAGCCTCCGGGAGGTTGGCTCACCCCTCCACTTT.

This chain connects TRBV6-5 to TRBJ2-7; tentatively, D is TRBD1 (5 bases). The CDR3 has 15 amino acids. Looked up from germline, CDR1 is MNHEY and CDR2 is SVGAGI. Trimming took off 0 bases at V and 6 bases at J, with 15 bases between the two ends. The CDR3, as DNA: TGTGCCAGCAGTTACTCGAAAGGGGTTTACTCCGAGCAGTACTTC. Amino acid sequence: CASSYSKGVYSEQYF.

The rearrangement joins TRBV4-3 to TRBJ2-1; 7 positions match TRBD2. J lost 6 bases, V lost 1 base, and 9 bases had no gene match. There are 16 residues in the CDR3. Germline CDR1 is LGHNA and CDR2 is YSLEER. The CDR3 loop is CASSQAMREGRNEQFF. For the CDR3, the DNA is TGCGCCAGCAGCCAAGCTATGAGGGAGGGCCGCAATGAGCAGTTCTTC.

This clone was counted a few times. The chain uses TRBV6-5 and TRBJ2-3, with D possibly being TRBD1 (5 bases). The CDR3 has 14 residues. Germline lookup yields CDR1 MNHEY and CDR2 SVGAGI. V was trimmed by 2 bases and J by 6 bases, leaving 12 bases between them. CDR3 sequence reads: CASSYDFRGDTQYF. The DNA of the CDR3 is TGTGCCAGCAGTTACGACTTTAGGGGTGATACGCAGTATTTT.

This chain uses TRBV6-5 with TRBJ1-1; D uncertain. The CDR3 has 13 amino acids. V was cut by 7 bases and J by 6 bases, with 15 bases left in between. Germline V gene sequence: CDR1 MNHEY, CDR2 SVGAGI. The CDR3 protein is CASTHPDKAEAFF. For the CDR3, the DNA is TGTGCCAGCACTCATCCTGACAAGGCTGAAGCTTTCTTT.

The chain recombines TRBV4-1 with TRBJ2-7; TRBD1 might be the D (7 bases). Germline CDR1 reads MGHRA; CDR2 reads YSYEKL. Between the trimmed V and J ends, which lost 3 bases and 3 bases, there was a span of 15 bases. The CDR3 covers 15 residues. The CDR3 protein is CASSQRDSGYYEQYF. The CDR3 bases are TGCGCCAGCAGCCAGCGGGACAGTGGATACTACGAGCAGTACTTC.

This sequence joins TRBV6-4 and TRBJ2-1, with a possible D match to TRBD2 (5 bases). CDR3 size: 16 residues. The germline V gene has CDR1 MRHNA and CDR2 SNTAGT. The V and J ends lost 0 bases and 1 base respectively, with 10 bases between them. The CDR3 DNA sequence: TGTGCCAGCAGTGACTCGAAGCTAGCTTCCTACAATGAGCAGTTCTTC. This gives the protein CASSDSKLASYNEQFF.

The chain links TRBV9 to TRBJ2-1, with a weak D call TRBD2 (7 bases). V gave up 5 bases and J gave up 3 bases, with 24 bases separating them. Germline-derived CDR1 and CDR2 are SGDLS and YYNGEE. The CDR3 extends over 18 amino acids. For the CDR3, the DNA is TGTGCCAGCAGTGCTCAGGGGCACGGCGGGAGTTTCTACAATGAGCAGTTCTTC. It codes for CASSAQGHGGSFYNEQFF.

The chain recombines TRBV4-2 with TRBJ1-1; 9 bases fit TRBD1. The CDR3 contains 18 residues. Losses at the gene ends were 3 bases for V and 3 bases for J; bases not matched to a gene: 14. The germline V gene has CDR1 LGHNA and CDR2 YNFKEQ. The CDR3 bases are TGTGCCAGCAGCCACATGACCGGACAGGGGCGCAGATACACTGAAGCTTTCTTT. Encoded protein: CASSHMTGQGRRYTEAFF.

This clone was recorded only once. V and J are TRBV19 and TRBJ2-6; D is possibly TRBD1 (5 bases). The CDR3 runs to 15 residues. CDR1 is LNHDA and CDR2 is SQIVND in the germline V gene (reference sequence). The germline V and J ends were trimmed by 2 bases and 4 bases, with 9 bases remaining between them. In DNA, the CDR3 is TGTGCCAGTAGTATATCTGGGGCCGGGGCCAACGTCCTGACTTTC. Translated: CASSISGAGANVLTF. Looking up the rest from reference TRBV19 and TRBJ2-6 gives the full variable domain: DGGITQSPKYLFRKEGQNVTLSCEQNLNHDAMYWYRQDPGQGLRLIYYSQIVNDFQKGDIAEGYSVSREKKESFPLTVTSAQKNPTAFYLCASSISGAGANVLTFGAGSRLTVL.